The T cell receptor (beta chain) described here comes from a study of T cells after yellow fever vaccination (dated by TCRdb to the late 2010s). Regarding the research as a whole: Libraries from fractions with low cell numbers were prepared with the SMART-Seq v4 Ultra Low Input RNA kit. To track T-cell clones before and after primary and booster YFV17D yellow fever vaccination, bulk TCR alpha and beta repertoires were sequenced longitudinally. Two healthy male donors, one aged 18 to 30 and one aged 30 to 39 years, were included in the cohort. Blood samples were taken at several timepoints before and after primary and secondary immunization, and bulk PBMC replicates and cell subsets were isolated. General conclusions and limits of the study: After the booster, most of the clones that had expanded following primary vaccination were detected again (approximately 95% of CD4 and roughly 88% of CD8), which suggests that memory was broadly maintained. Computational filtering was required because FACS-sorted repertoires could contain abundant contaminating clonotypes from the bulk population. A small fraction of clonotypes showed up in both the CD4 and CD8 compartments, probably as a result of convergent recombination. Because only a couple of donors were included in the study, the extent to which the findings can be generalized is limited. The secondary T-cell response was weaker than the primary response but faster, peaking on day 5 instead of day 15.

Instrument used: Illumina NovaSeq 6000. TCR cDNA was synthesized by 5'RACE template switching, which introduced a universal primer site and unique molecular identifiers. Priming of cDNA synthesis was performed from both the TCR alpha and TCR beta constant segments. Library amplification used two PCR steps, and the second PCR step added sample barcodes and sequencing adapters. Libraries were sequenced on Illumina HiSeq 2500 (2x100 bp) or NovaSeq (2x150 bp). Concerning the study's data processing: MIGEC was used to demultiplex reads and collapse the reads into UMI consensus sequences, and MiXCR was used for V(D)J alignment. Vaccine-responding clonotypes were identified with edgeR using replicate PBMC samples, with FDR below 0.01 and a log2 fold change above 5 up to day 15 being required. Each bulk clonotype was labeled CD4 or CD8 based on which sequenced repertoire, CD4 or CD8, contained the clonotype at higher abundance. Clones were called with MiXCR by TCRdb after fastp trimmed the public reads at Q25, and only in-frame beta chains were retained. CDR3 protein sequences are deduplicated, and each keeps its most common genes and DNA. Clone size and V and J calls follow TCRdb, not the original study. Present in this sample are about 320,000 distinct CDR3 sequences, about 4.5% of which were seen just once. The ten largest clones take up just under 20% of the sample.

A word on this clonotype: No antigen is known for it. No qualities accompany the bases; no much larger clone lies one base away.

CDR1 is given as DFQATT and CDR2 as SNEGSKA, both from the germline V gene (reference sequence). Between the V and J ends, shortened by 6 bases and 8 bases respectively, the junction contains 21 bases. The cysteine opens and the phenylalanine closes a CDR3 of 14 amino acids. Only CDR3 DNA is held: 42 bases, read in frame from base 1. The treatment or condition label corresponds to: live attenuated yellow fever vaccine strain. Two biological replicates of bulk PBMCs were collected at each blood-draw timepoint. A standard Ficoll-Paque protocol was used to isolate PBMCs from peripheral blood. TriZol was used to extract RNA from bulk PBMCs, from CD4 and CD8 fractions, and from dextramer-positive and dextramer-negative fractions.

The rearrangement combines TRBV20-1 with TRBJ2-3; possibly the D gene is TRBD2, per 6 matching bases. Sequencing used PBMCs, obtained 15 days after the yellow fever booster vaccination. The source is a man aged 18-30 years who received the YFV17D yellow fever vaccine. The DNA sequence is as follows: TGCAGTGCCGAGGGGACTGGGTCGCAGGGTACGCAGTATTTT. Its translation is CSAEGTGSQGTQYF.